The rows below give T cell receptor beta chains drawn from one sample of a study of cytomegalovirus exposure and HLA in healthy donors. Produced via immunoSEQ multiplex PCR; TCRdb's table is partial and in-frame only. The table lists about 94,000 clones, roughly 86% of them singletons. The sequenced sample was PBMCs. These receptors were obtained from a human donor in good health. The CDR3 runs from the conserved cysteine through the conserved F or W. The order of the fields is D gene, clone size, J gene, V gene, CDR3 DNA, CDR3 protein. D genes are given only for firm matches. The size entry is marked missing in some rows and otherwise reads once, few, many or a size class.

TRBD1,NA,TRBJ1-1,TRBV4-3,TGCGCCAGCAGCCAGGACAGGATGAACACTGAAGCTTTCTTT,CASSQDRMNTEAFF
NA,NA,TRBJ2-7,TRBV27,TGTGCCAGCAGTTTATACCCAGGGTTCGGCGAGCAGTACTTC,CASSLYPGFGEQYF
TRBD1,NA,TRBJ1-1,TRBV9,TGTGCCAGCAGCAAACGACAGGGGCTCGGCACTGAAGCTTTCTTT,CASSKRQGLGTEAFF
NA,once,TRBJ2-5,TRBV5-1,TGCGCCAGCAGCTTGTCGGCGGCGAGGGGGGAGACCCAGTACTTC,CASSLSAARGETQYF
TRBD2,NA,TRBJ2-1,TRBV9,TGTGCCAGCAGCTTCGGACTAGCGGGAGCTAGCTCCTACAATGAGCAGTTCTTC,CASSFGLAGASSYNEQFF
NA,NA,TRBJ1-1,TRBV7-8,TGTGCCAGCAGCCCCAGAGGAGGGATGAACACTGAAGCTTTCTTT,CASSPRGGMNTEAFF
NA,NA,TRBJ1-1,TRBV14,TGTGCCAGCAGTTACACAGTGAACACTGAAGCTTTCTTT,CASSYTVNTEAFF
NA,NA,TRBJ1-5,TRBV11-2,TGTGCCAGCAGCTTAGCCGGGACAATCAATCAGCCCCAGCATTTT,CASSLAGTINQPQHF
TRBD2,NA,TRBJ2-3,TRBV29-1,TGCAGCGTTGATAGGACTAGCGGCACAGATACGCAGTATTTT,CSVDRTSGTDTQYF
NA,NA,TRBJ2-3,TRBV27,TGTGCCAGCAGGGTCAGGAGCACAGATACGCAGTATTTT,CASRVRSTDTQYF
NA,NA,TRBJ2-3,TRBV5-1,TGCGCCAGCAGCCCAAGACTAGGCGGGGTCCTAGATACGCAGTATTTT,CASSPRLGGVLDTQYF
TRBD1,NA,TRBJ2-7,TRBV19,TGTGCCAGTAGCACCGGGACAGGGAGGTACGAGCAGTACTTC,CASSTGTGRYEQYF
NA,NA,TRBJ1-6,TRBV11-3,TGTGCCAGCGGGGAGAATCCCAATTCACCCCTCCACTTT,CASGENPNSPLHF
NA,few,TRBJ1-2,TRBV5-6,TGTGCCAGCAGCCGGGCGGGGTATGGCTACACCTTC,CASSRAGYGYTF
NA,NA,TRBJ2-7,TRBV11-2,TGTGCCAGCAGCTTACGGTTGGTCTCCTACGAGCAGTACTTC,CASSLRLVSYEQYF
NA,NA,TRBJ2-7,TRBV29-1,TGCAGCGTTCGGAGCTACGAGCAGTACTTC,CSVRSYEQYF
TRBD2,NA,TRBJ2-1,TRBV2,TGTGCCAGCAGTTTTAGCGGGGGGGACAATGAGCAGTTCTTC,CASSFSGGDNEQFF
TRBD2,NA,TRBJ2-5,TRBV7-6,TGTGCCAGCAGCTTACTAGCGGATCAAGAGACCCAGTACTTC,CASSLLADQETQYF
TRBD1,NA,TRBJ2-7,TRBV5-1,TGCGCCAGCAGCTTACCGGGACAGGACTACGAGCAGTACTTC,CASSLPGQDYEQYF
TRBD1,NA,TRBJ1-1,TRBV7-8,TGTGCCAGCAGCAGGGACAGGGGAAACACTGAAGCTTTCTTT,CASSRDRGNTEAFF
NA,NA,TRBJ2-7,TRBV9,TGTGCCAGCAGCGTAGATGGTGCCTCCTACGAGCAGTACTTC,CASSVDGASYEQYF
TRBD1,NA,TRBJ2-5,TRBV7-3,TGTGCCAGCAGCACCCAGGGACAGCCTAAAGAGACCCAGTACTTC,CASSTQGQPKETQYF
TRBD2,once,TRBJ2-7,TRBV11-2,TGTGCCAGCAGCTTAGATCCCCTCGGGGGGTTTGAGCAGTACTTC,CASSLDPLGGFEQYF
TRBD1,NA,TRBJ2-7,TRBV19,TGTGCCAGTAGTAGAGACAGGGGTTACGAGCAGTACTTC,CASSRDRGYEQYF
TRBD1,NA,TRBJ1-2,TRBV29-1,TGCAGCGGTGGGGACAGGGTAGGCGGCTACACCTTC,CSGGDRVGGYTF
TRBD2,NA,TRBJ2-3,TRBV6-5,TGTGCCAGCAGTACGACTAGCGGCACAGATACGCAGTATTTT,CASSTTSGTDTQYF
TRBD2,NA,TRBJ2-5,TRBV7-8,TGTGCCAGCAGCTACCCCGGGGGGCAAGAGACCCAGTACTTC,CASSYPGGQETQYF
NA,NA,TRBJ2-1,TRBV27,TGTGCCAGCAGTTTGCTGGGGGCGCGAGGGAATGAGCAGTTCTTC,CASSLLGARGNEQFF
NA,NA,TRBJ2-2,TRBV28,TGTGCCAGCAGTTCAGACAGGAAAGGGGTCCGGGAGCTGTTTTTT,CASSSDRKGVRELFF
TRBD2,many,TRBJ2-1,TRBV6-6,TGTGCCAGCAGTTATGGGACTAGCGGGTCCGATGAGCAGTTCTTC,CASSYGTSGSDEQFF
TRBD2,NA,TRBJ2-3,TRBV9,TGTGCCAGCAGCGTAGTGGCTAGCGGGAGAGAGACGCAGTATTTT,CASSVVASGRETQYF
TRBD2,NA,TRBJ2-1,TRBV4-2,TGTGCCAGCAGCAAGCCACTAGCGGGAGCCTACAATGAGCAGTTCTTC,CASSKPLAGAYNEQFF
NA,NA,TRBJ2-7,TRBV5-1,TGCGCCAGCTCCCGGGACACCATCTACGAGCAGTACTTC,CASSRDTIYEQYF
TRBD1,NA,TRBJ1-5,TRBV13,TGTGCCAGCAGCTTAAACAGGGGAACTGGCAATCAGCCCCAGCATTTT,CASSLNRGTGNQPQHF
TRBD1,NA,TRBJ2-3,TRBV7-2,TGTGCCAGCAGCCGGGACAGGGGGACCACAGATACGCAGTATTTT,CASSRDRGTTDTQYF
TRBD1,NA,TRBJ2-2,TRBV7-9,TGTGCCAGCAGCCACCGGGACAGTAACACCGGGGAGCTGTTTTTT,CASSHRDSNTGELFF
NA,NA,TRBJ2-7,TRBV25-1,TGTGCCACCCCCGCCGCGAGACAGAACTACGAGCAGTACTTC,CATPAARQNYEQYF
TRBD1,NA,TRBJ2-5,TRBV19,TGTGCCAGTAGCGACAGGGTTGGAGAGACCCAGTACTTC,CASSDRVGETQYF
NA,NA,TRBJ1-1,TRBV27,TGTGCCAGCCAGGGAAACACTGAAGCTTTCTTT,CASQGNTEAFF
NA,once,TRBJ2-5,TRBV7-2,TGTGCCAGCAGCTTACGGGTCCGCGAGACCCAGTACTTC,CASSLRVRETQYF
NA,NA,TRBJ2-2,TRBV5-1,TGCGCCAGCAGCTTGGCTACCAACACCGGGGAGCTGTTTTTT,CASSLATNTGELFF
TRBD1,NA,TRBJ1-1,TRBV5-1,TGCGCCAGCAGCTTGGCCTCGGGACAGGGCTGGGGCACTGAAGCTTTCTTT,CASSLASGQGWGTEAFF